This T cell receptor beta chain was sequenced for a study of blood T cell repertoires in COVID-19. The wider study: PBMCs, B-cell-depleted T cells, or T cells provided the cDNA or gDNA that made up the material.

In germline, CDR1 is KGHSH, CDR2 LQKENI. This CDR3 has 15 amino acids. V trimming: 4 bases; J trimming: 4 bases; junction bases outside the gene matches: 6. The repertoire was sequenced with immunoSEQ multiplex PCR; TCRdb's copy has only in-frame clones and lacks some. The sample holds about 81,000 clones, about 90% seen once. The TCR was taken from an elderly woman with acute or convalescent COVID-19. The V gene is TRBV18, the J gene TRBJ1-4, with 7 positions matching TRBD1. Input material: peripheral blood. CDR3 sequence (DNA): TGTGCCAGCTCACTAGCCGGGACAGTTAATGAAAAACTGTTTTTT. It is translated as CASSLAGTVNEKLFF. Full variable domain (rest looked up from reference TRBV18 and TRBJ1-4): NAGVMQNPRHLVRRRGQEARLRCSPMKGHSHVYWYRQLPEEGLKFMVYLQKENIIDESGMPKERFSAEFPKEGPSILRIQQVVRGDSAAYFCASSLAGTVNEKLFFGSGTQLSVL.